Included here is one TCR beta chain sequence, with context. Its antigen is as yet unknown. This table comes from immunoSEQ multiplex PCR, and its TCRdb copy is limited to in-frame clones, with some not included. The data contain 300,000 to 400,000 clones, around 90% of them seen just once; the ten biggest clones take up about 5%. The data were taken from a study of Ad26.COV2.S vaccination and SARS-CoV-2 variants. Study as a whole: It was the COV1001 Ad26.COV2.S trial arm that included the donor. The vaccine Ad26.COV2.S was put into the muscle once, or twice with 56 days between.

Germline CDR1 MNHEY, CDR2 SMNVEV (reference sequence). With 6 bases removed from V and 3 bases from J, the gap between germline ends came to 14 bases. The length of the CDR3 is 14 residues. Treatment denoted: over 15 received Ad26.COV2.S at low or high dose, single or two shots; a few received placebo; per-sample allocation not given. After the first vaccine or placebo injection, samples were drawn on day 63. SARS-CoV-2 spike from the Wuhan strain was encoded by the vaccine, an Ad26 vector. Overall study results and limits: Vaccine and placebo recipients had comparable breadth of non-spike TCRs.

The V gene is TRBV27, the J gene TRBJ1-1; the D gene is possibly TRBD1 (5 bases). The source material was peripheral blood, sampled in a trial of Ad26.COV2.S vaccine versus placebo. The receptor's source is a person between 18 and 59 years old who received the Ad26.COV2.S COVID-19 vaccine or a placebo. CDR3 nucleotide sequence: TGTGCCAGCAGGGAGGGGTCGACATACACTGAAGCTTTCTTT. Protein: CASREGSTYTEAFF.